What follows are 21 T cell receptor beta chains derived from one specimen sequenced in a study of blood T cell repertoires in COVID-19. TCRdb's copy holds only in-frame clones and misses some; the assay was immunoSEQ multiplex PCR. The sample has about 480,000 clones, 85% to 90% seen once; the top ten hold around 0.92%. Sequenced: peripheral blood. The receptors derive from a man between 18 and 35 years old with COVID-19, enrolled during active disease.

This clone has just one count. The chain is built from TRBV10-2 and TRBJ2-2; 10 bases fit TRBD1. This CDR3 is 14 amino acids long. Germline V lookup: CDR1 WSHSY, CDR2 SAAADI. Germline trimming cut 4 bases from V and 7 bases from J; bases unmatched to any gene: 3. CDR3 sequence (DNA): TGCGCCAGCAGTGGACAGGGGGCGAGCGGGGAGCTGTTTTTT. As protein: CASSGQGASGELFF.

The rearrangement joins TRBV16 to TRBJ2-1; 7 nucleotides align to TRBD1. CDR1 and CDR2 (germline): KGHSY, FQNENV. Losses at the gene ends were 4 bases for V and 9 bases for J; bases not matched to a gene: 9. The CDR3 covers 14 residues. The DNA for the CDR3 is TGTGCCAGCAGCCCGGGGACAGCGCTGGGTGAGCAGTTCTTC. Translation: CASSPGTALGEQFF. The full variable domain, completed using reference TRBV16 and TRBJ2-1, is GEEVAQTPKHLVRGEGQKAKLYCAPIKGHSYVFWYQQVLKNEFKFLISFQNENVFDETGMPKERFSAKCLPNSPCSLEIQATKLEDSAVYFCASSPGTALGEQFFGPGTRLTVL.

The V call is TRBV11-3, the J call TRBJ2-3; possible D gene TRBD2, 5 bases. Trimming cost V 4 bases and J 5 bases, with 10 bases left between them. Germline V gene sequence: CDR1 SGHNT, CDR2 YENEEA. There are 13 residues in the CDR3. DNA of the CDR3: TGTGCCAGCAGCTCACGCGAGGGAGATACGCAGTATTTT. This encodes CASSSREGDTQYF.

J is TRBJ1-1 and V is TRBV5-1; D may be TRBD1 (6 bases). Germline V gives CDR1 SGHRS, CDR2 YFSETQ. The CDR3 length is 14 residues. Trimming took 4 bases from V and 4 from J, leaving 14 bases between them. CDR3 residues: CASSTQGTGTEAFF. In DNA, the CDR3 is TGCGCCAGCAGCACCCAGGGGACCGGCACTGAAGCTTTCTTT.

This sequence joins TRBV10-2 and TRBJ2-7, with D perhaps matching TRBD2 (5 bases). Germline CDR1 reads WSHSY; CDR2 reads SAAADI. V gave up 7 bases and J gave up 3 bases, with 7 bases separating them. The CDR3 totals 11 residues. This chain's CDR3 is CASTDYYEQYF. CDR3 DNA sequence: TGCGCCAGCACCGACTACTACGAGCAGTACTTC.

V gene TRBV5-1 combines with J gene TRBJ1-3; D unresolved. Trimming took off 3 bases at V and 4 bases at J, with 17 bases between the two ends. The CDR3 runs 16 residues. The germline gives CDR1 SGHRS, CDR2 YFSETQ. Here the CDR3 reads CASSSHPEAVGNTIYF. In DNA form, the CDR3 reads TGCGCCAGCAGCTCCCACCCGGAAGCGGTAGGAAACACCATATATTTT.

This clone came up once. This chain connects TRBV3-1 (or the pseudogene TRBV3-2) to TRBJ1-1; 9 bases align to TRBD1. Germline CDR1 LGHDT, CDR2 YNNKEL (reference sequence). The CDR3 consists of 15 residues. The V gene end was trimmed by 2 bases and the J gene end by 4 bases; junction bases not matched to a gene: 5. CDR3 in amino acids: CASSQPTTGGTEAFF. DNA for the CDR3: TGTGCCAGCAGCCAACCAACGACAGGGGGCACTGAAGCTTTCTTT.

CDR3 residues: CATSSRTGGRGETQYF. CDR3 sequence (DNA): TGTGCCACCAGCAGTAGGACAGGGGGTCGGGGAGAGACCCAGTACTTC. The chain is built from TRBV15 and TRBJ2-5; 10 positions match TRBD1. Looked up from germline, CDR1 is LNHNV and CDR2 is YYDKDF (reference sequence). This CDR3 has 16 amino acids. J gave up 4 bases and V 3 bases, and 8 bases lay outside the gene matches.

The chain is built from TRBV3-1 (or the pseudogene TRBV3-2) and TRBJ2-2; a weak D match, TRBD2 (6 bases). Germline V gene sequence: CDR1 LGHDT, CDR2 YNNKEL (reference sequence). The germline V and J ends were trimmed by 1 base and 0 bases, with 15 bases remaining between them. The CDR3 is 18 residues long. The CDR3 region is CASSQGIVGLPNTGELFF. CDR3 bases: TGTGCCAGCAGCCAAGGAATCGTGGGACTGCCGAACACCGGGGAGCTGTTTTTT.

The CDR3 nucleotides are TGCGCCAGCAGCCTCTTGGGCGGGGGAGGTTCTAGCACAGATACGCAGTATTTT. Amino acid sequence: CASSLLGGGGSSTDTQYF. V usage is TRBV4-1 and J usage is TRBJ2-3; 7 bases are shared with TRBD2. The V segment lost 4 bases and the J segment 0 bases; nucleotides outside the gene matches: 13. The germline gives CDR1 MGHRA, CDR2 YSYEKL. The CDR3 totals 18 residues.

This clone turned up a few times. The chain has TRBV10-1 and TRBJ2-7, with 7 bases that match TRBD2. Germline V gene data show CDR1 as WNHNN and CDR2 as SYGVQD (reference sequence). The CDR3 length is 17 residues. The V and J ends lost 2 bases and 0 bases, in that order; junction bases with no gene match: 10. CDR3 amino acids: CASSEKRLADLSYEQYF. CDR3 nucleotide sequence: TGCGCCAGCAGTGAGAAGAGGCTAGCGGATCTCTCCTACGAGCAGTACTTC.

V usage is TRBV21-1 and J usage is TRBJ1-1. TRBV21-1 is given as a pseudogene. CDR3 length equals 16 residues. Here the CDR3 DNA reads TGTGCCAGCAGCAAAAAGATGCCACCGGCGAGCGCTGAAGCTTTCTTT. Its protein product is CASSKKMPPASAEAFF.

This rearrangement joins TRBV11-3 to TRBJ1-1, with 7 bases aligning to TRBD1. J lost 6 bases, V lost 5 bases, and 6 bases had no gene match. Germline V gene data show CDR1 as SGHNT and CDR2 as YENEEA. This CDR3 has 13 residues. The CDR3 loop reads CASSAGGRAEAFF. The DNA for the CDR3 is TGTGCCAGCAGCGCAGGGGGACGAGCTGAAGCTTTCTTT.

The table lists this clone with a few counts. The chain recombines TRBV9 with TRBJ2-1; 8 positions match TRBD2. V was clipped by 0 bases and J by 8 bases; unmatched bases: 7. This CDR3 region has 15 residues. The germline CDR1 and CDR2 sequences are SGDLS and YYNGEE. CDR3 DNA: TGTGCCAGCAGCGTAGCGGGGGGGCCGGTCGATGAGCAGTTCTTC. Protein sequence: CASSVAGGPVDEQFF.

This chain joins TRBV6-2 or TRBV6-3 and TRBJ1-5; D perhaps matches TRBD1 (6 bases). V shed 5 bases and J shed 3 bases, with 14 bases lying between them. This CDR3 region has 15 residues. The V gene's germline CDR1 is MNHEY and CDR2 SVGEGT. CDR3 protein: CASSPPGHLNQPQHF. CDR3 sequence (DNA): TGTGCCAGCAGTCCCCCGGGACACCTCAATCAGCCCCAGCATTTT.

The chain's CDR3 is CASSSDRIDTQYF. The CDR3 DNA reads TGTGCCAGCAGTTCCGACAGGATAGATACGCAGTATTTT. The chain uses TRBV2 and TRBJ2-3, with D possibly TRBD1 on 6 matching bases. Germline V gives CDR1 SNHLY, CDR2 FYNNEI. The length of the CDR3 is 13 residues. V was shortened by 5 bases and J by 5 bases, with 11 bases between the two germline ends.

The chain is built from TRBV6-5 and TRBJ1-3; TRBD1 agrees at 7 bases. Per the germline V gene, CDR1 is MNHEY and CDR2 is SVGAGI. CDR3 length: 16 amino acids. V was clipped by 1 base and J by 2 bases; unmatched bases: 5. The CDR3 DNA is TGTGCCAGCAGTTACTTGTCGCAGGGGGCTGGAAACACCATATATTTT. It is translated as CASSYLSQGAGNTIYF.

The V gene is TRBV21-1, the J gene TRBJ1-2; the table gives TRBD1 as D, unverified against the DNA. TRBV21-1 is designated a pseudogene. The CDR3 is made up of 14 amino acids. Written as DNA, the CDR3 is TGTGCCAGCAGCAAAGGGACAGGGAACTATGGCTACACCTTC. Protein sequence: CASSKGTGNYGYTF.

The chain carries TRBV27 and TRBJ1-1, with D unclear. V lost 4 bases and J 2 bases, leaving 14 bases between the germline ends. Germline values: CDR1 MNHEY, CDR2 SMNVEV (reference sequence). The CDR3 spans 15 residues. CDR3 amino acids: CASSYGNGLNTEAFF. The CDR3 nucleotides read TGTGCCAGCAGTTATGGGAACGGACTAAACACTGAAGCTTTCTTT.

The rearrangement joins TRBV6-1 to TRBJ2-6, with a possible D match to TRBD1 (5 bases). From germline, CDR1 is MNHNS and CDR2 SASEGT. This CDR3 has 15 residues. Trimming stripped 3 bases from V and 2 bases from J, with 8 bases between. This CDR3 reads CASSEGQTGANVLTF. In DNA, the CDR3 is TGTGCCAGCAGTGAGGGGCAAACTGGGGCCAACGTCCTGACTTTC.

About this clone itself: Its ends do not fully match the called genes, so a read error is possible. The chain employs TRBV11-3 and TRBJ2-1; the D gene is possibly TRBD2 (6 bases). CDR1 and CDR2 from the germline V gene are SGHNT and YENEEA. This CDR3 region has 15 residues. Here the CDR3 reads CASSLGTTSDNEQFF. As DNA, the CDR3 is TGTGCCAGCAGCTTAGGGACTACCTCCGACAATGAGCAGTTCTTC.